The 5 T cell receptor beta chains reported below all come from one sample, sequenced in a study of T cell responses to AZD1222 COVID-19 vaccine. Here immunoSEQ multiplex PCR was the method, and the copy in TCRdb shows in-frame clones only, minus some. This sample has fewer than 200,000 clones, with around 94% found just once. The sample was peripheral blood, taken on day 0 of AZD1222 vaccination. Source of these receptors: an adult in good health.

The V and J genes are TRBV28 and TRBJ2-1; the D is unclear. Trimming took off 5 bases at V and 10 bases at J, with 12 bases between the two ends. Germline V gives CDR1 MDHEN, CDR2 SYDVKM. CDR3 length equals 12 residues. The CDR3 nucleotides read TGTGCCAGCAGTCCCCTCCCTAAGGAGCAGTTCTTC. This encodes CASSPLPKEQFF.

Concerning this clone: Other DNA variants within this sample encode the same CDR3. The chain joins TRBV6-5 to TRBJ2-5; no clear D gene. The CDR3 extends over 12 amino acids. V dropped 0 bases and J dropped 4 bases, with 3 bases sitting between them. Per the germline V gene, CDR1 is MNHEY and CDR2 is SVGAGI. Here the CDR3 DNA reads TGTGCCAGCAGTTACTCCGGAGAGACCCAGTACTTC. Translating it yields CASSYSGETQYF.

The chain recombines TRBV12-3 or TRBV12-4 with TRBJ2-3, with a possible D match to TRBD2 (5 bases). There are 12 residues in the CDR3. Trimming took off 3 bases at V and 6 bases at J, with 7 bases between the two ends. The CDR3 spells CASSLRADTQYF. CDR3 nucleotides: TGTGCCAGCAGTTTGAGGGCGGATACGCAGTATTTT.

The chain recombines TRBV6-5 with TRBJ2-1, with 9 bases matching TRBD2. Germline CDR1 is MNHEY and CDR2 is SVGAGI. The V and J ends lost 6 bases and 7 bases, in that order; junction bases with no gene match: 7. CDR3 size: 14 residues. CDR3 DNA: TGTGCCAGCAGAATAGCGGGAGAGGTGAATGAGCAGTTCTTC. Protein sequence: CASRIAGEVNEQFF.

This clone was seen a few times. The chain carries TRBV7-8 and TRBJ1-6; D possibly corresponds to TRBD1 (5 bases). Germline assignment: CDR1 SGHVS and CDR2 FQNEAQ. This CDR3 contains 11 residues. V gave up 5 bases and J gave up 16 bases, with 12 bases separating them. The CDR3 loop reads CASSQGVGLHF. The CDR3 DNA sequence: TGTGCCAGCAGCCAAGGGGTGGGGCTCCACTTT.